This T cell receptor beta chain is from a study of cytomegalovirus exposure and HLA in healthy donors. This table comes from immunoSEQ multiplex PCR, and its TCRdb copy is limited to in-frame clones, with some not included. Here the sample spans roughly 260,000 clones, around nine tenths being singletons. Notes on this clone: What it recognizes is unknown.

Study results and limitations: As confirmed in vitro, three CMV-associated chains were specific for CMV antigens.

This CDR3 spans 15 amino acids. From germline, CDR1 is MNHEY and CDR2 SMNVEV (reference sequence). Deletions cut 1 base from V and 7 bases from J, with 17 bases between. The TCR comes from a man aged 18 to 29 in good health and CMV-seronegative. The sequenced material came from PBMCs. The chain carries TRBV27 and TRBJ2-7; TRBD1 might be the D (6 bases). The CDR3 DNA reads TGTGCCAGCAGTTTATTTTCACAGGGCCCATGGGAGCAGTACTTC. It yields the protein CASSLFSQGPWEQYF.